One sample yielded the 25 T cell receptor beta chains listed below, sequenced in a study of OX40 agonist ivuxolimab in advanced cancers. Libraries came from the immunoSEQ multiplex PCR assay. TCRdb stores this immuneACCESS table with in-frame sequences only. Part of the clones is absent; in the studies checked, under half of the shortfall reflects unresolved V genes, and no reason is known for the rest. In all, the sample holds 15,000 to 20,000 clones, and 87% of those were seen once. The top ten constitute about a third of the sample. The sequencing used CD4+ or CD8+ T cells sorted from blood, collected in a trial of the OX40 agonist ivuxolimab. All receptors come from an adult with an advanced solid tumor such as melanoma, head and neck, liver or kidney cancer.

This sequence joins TRBV4-1 and TRBJ2-1; 8 bases line up with TRBD1. CDR1 is MGHRA, CDR2 YSYEKL, per germline. The length of the CDR3 is 16 residues. V lost 0 bases and J lost 1; bases outside the gene matches: 2. CDR3 in amino acids: CASSQEDRVSYNEQFF. The CDR3 coding sequence is TGCGCCAGCAGCCAAGAGGACAGGGTGTCCTACAATGAGCAGTTCTTC.

The J gene is TRBJ1-1, the V gene TRBV6-1; D gene unclear. CDR1 is MNHNS, CDR2 SASEGT, per germline. Trimming took 8 bases from V and 1 from J, leaving 5 bases between them. This CDR3 has 11 residues. CDR3 residues: CASDTNTEAFF. The CDR3 coding sequence is TGTGCCAGCGACACGAACACTGAAGCTTTCTTT.

The chain carries TRBV7-9 and TRBJ2-5; 9 bases are shared with TRBD1. Germline-derived CDR1 and CDR2 are SEHNR and FQNEAQ (reference sequence). This CDR3 is built from 14 residues. Trimming took 5 bases from V and 5 from J; bases not matched to a gene: 6. The CDR3 DNA is TGTGCCAGCAGCCAACAGGGGGCGAGGGAGACCCAGTACTTC. Translating it yields CASSQQGARETQYF.

The V and J genes are TRBV28 and TRBJ2-4, with 7 bases lining up with TRBD1. Germline values: CDR1 MDHEN, CDR2 SYDVKM. The CDR3 spans 13 residues. Losses at the gene ends were 6 bases for V and 7 bases for J; bases not matched to a gene: 6. CDR3 sequence reads: CASRDQTGNIQYF. CDR3 DNA sequence: TGTGCCAGCAGAGACCAGACAGGGAACATTCAGTACTTC.

The rearrangement uses TRBV4-2 and TRBJ2-2; 8 nucleotides match TRBD2. Looked up from germline, CDR1 is LGHNA and CDR2 is YNFKEQ. J gave up 3 bases and V 0 bases, and 0 bases lay outside the gene matches. The CDR3 contains 15 residues. CDR3 sequence: CASSQEAGDTGELFF. The DNA for the CDR3 is TGTGCCAGCAGCCAAGAAGCGGGAGACACCGGGGAGCTGTTTTTT.

This chain connects TRBV30 to TRBJ2-3; 8 nucleotides line up with TRBD2. Germline V CDR1 and CDR2: GTSNPN, SVGIG (reference sequence). The CDR3 runs 15 residues. The trim removed 2 bases at V and 6 bases at J, leaving 10 bases unmatched. CDR3 nucleotide sequence: TGTGCCTGGAGTCGGGCTAGCGGGTTATATGATACGCAGTATTTT. Its translation is CAWSRASGLYDTQYF.

The J gene is TRBJ2-7, the V gene TRBV11-2; 7 bases are a match to TRBD2. CDR1 and CDR2 from the germline V gene are SGHAT and FQNNGV. With V trimmed by 5 bases and J by 3 bases, 7 bases remained unmatched. There are 14 residues in the CDR3. The CDR3 DNA sequence: TGTGCCAGCAGCCATTCGCTAGCGGTCTACGAGCAGTACTTC. Translating gives CASSHSLAVYEQYF.

The table lists this clone with a count of one. The V and J genes are TRBV10-3 and TRBJ1-3; no clear D. V gave up 3 bases and J gave up 3 bases, with 9 bases separating them. The CDR3 is made up of 14 amino acids. Germline V CDR1 and CDR2: ENHRY, SYGVKD. The CDR3 nucleotides are TGTGCCATCAGTGACCTCGGAGGTGGAAACACCATATATTTT. Its protein product is CAISDLGGGNTIYF.

This rearrangement joins TRBV7-2 to TRBJ2-1; D remains unclear. The CDR3 length is 14 residues. The germline V and J ends were trimmed by 1 base and 0 bases, with 4 bases remaining between them. From germline, CDR1 is SGHTA and CDR2 FQGNSA. Here the CDR3 DNA reads TGTGCCAGCAGCTTAGTGAGCTCCTACAATGAGCAGTTCTTC. Its protein product is CASSLVSSYNEQFF.

J is TRBJ2-1 and V is TRBV6-5; tentatively, D is TRBD1 or TRBD2 (5 bases each). The CDR3 consists of 16 residues. The germline V gene has CDR1 MNHEY and CDR2 SVGAGI. The V end was cut by 0 bases, the J end by 0 bases, with 9 bases between. The CDR3 bases are TGTGCCAGCAGTTACTCGGGGGAAAGCTCCTACAATGAGCAGTTCTTC. Translating it yields CASSYSGESSYNEQFF.

The sample holds a few counts of this clone. The genes are TRBV9 and TRBJ2-2; D is tentatively TRBD1 or TRBD2 (5 bases each). The CDR3 is 15 amino acids. V gave up 0 bases and J gave up 4 bases, with 10 bases separating them. The germline CDR1 and CDR2 sequences are SGDLS and YYNGEE. The CDR3 bases are TGTGCCAGCAGCGTAGAGTCGGGGCCCACCGGGGAGCTGTTTTTT. Encoded protein: CASSVESGPTGELFF.

The chain employs TRBV4-1 and TRBJ2-7; 8 bases map to TRBD2. V lost 0 bases, J lost 0 bases, and 4 bases stayed unmatched. This CDR3 region has 16 residues. Germline V gene data show CDR1 as MGHRA and CDR2 as YSYEKL. The CDR3 region has the DNA TGCGCCAGCAGCCAAGAGCCCAGCGGGAGCTCCTACGAGCAGTACTTC. Amino acid sequence: CASSQEPSGSSYEQYF.

The V call is TRBV5-4, the J call TRBJ2-7, with D possibly being TRBD2 (6 bases). Germline CDR1 reads SGHNT; CDR2 reads YYREEE (reference sequence). The CDR3 has 14 residues. Trimming stripped 0 bases from V and 1 base from J, with 8 bases between. The CDR3 sequence: CASSLGGKSYEQYF. The CDR3 nucleotides read TGTGCCAGCAGCTTGGGCGGGAAGTCCTACGAGCAGTACTTC. The complete variable domain, with remaining parts taken from reference TRBV5-4 and TRBJ2-7, reads ETGVTQSPTHLIKTRGQQVTLRCSSQSGHNTVSWYQQALGQGPQFIFQYYREEENGRGNFPPRFSGLQFPNYSSELNVNALELDDSALYLCASSLGGKSYEQYFGPGTRLTVT.

Only one count was recorded for this clone. The chain links TRBV21-1 to TRBJ1-2. TRBV21-1 is recorded as a pseudogene. CDR3 length: 15 amino acids. CDR3 bases: TGTGCCAGCAGCAAAGGGAAGGAGATTAACTATGGCTACACCTTC. It yields the protein CASSKGKEINYGYTF.

This chain joins TRBV29-1 and TRBJ1-1, with D uncertain. Germline-derived CDR1 and CDR2 are SQVTM and ANQGSEA. V was clipped by 3 bases and J by 7 bases, with 6 bases between them. The CDR3 sequence is 10 residues long. The CDR3 loop reads CSVERNEAFF. CDR3 DNA: TGCAGCGTTGAGAGAAATGAAGCTTTCTTT. Drawing the rest from reference TRBV29-1 and TRBJ1-1, the complete variable domain is SAVISQKPSRDICQRGTSLTIQCQVDSQVTMMFWYRQQPGQSLTLIATANQGSEATYESGFVIDKFPISRPNLTFSTLTVSNMSPEDSSIYLCSVERNEAFFGQGTRLTVV.

This clone came up a few times. V is TRBV4-1 and J is TRBJ2-1, with TRBD2 identical over 10 bases. The germline V gene has CDR1 MGHRA and CDR2 YSYEKL. The V segment lost 3 bases and the J segment 1 base; nucleotides outside the gene matches: 6. This CDR3 has 17 residues. The DNA for the CDR3 is TGCGCCAGCAGCCACCGATCTAGCGGGAGTTCCTACAATGAGCAGTTCTTC. Protein product: CASSHRSSGSSYNEQFF.

V is TRBV6-1 and J is TRBJ2-1; 8 nucleotides align to TRBD2. Germline loops: CDR1 MNHNS, CDR2 SASEGT. The CDR3 spans 14 residues. Losses at the gene ends were 1 base for V and 4 bases for J; bases not matched to a gene: 0. CDR3 in DNA: TGTGCCAGCAGTGAAGTAGCGGGATACAATGAGCAGTTCTTC. It translates to CASSEVAGYNEQFF.

V and J are TRBV28 and TRBJ2-1, with D unresolved. This CDR3 comprises 13 residues. The germline V and J ends were trimmed by 4 bases and 4 bases, with 8 bases remaining between them. The germline V gene encodes CDR1 MDHEN and CDR2 SYDVKM. CDR3 protein: CASSSPRYNEQFF. The CDR3, as DNA: TGTGCCAGCAGTTCCCCCAGGTACAATGAGCAGTTCTTC.

The chain is built from TRBV28 and TRBJ1-1, with 9 bases that match TRBD1. Germline CDR1 MDHEN, CDR2 SYDVKM. The CDR3 extends over 15 amino acids. Trimming took 4 bases from V and 4 from J; bases not matched to a gene: 7. Here the CDR3 DNA reads TGTGCCAGCAGTTATACAGGGGGCGGGGGCACTGAAGCTTTCTTT. Translating it yields CASSYTGGGGTEAFF.

The V gene is TRBV4-1, the J gene TRBJ2-1; TRBD1 matches at 8 bases. Losses at the gene ends were 3 bases for V and 2 bases for J; bases not matched to a gene: 6. This CDR3 region has 16 residues. Germline CDR1 MGHRA, CDR2 YSYEKL. The CDR3 loop is CASSHLDRGPYNEQFF. For the CDR3, the DNA is TGCGCCAGCAGCCACCTCGACAGGGGTCCCTACAATGAGCAGTTCTTC.

The gene calls are TRBV6-5 and TRBJ2-7; 8 bases agree with TRBD1. CDR3 length equals 14 residues. In germline, CDR1 is MNHEY, CDR2 SVGAGI. J was trimmed by 4 bases and V by 6 bases; bases with no gene match: 8. CDR3 in amino acids: CASSWSGGAYEQYF. CDR3 nucleotides: TGTGCCAGCAGCTGGTCAGGGGGCGCTTACGAGCAGTACTTC.

The rearrangement uses TRBV7-3 and TRBJ2-1; TRBD2 agrees at 7 bases. Germline CDR1 reads SGHTA; CDR2 reads FQGTGA. This CDR3 comprises 16 residues. V lost 5 bases and J lost 4; bases outside the gene matches: 11. CDR3 in amino acids: CASSPTISGIYNEQFF. DNA for the CDR3: TGTGCCAGCAGCCCCACAATAAGCGGGATATACAATGAGCAGTTCTTC.

The chain recombines TRBV11-2 with TRBJ2-6; D is uncertain. Germline loops: CDR1 SGHAT, CDR2 FQNNGV. V was pared by 1 base and J by 4 bases, with 5 bases between. The CDR3 has 14 amino acids. CDR3 DNA: TGTGCCAGCAGCTTAGGGGCCGGGGCCAACGTCCTGACTTTC. Residues: CASSLGAGANVLTF.

The chain is built from TRBV29-1 and TRBJ2-2, with D maybe TRBD1 (5 bases). V lost 4 bases, J lost 1 base, and 13 bases lay in between. Germline V CDR1 and CDR2: SQVTM, ANQGSEA. The CDR3 is made up of 15 amino acids. CDR3 sequence (DNA): TGCAGCGTTGCGTCAGGCAGGGTGAACACCGGGGAGCTGTTTTTT. As protein: CSVASGRVNTGELFF.

The chain has TRBV21-1 and TRBJ1-4; no DNA check was done on the table's D call, TRBD1. TRBV21-1 is deemed a pseudogene. This CDR3 comprises 17 residues. CDR3 bases: TGTGCCAGCAGCAAAGCCGGACAGGGGGCGGTGAATGAAAAACTGTTTTTT. Translating it yields CASSKAGQGAVNEKLFF.